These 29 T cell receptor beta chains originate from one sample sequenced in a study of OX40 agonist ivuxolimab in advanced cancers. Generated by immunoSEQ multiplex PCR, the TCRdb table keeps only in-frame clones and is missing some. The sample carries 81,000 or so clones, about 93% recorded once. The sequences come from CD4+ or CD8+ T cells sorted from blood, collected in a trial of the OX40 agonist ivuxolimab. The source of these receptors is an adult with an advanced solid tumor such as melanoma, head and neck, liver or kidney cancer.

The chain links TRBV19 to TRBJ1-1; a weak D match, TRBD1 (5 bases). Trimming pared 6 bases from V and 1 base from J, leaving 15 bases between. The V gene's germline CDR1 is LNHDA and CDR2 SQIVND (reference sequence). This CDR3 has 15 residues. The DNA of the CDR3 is TGTGCCAGTAGGCTTCTCGAGCAGGGGAACACTGAAGCTTTCTTT. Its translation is CASRLLEQGNTEAFF.

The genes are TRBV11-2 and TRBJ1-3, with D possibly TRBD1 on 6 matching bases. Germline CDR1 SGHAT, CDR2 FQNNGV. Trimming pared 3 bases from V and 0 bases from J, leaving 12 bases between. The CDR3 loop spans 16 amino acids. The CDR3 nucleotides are TGTGCCAGCAGCTTTGCCGACAGGAGCTCTGGAAACACCATATATTTT. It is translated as CASSFADRSSGNTIYF.

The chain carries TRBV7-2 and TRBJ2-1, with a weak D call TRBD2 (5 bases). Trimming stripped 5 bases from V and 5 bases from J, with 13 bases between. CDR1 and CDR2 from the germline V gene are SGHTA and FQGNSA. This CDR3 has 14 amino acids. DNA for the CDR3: TGTGCCAGCAGCCCCGCTTCGGGAAACAATGAGCAGTTCTTC. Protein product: CASSPASGNNEQFF.

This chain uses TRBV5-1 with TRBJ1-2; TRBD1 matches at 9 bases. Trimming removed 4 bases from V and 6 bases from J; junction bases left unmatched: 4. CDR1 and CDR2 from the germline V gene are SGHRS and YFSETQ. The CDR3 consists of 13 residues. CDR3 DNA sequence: TGCGCCAGCAGCGATACAGGGGGCAATGGCTACACCTTC. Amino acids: CASSDTGGNGYTF.

DNA of the CDR3: TGTGCCAGCAGTTACTTCGCCTCAACGAGGCAGCCCCAGCATTTT. Its protein is CASSYFASTRQPQHF. The chain is built from TRBV27 and TRBJ1-5, with D unresolved. The CDR3 has 15 residues. Germline lookup yields CDR1 MNHEY and CDR2 SMNVEV (reference sequence). Trimming took 4 bases from V and 7 from J, leaving 17 bases between them.

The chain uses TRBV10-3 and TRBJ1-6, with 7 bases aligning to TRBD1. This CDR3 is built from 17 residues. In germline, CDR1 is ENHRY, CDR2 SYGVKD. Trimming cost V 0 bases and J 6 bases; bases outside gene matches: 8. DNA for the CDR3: TGTGCCATCAGTGAGTCGAAGGAGGGGGCTACTAATTCACCCCTCCACTTT. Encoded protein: CAISESKEGATNSPLHF.

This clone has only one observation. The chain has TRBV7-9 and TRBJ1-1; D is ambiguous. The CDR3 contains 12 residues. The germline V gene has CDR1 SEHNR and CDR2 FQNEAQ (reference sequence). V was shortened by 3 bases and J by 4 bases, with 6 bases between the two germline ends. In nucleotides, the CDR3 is TGTGCCAGCAGCTTTCCGGGCACTGAAGCTTTCTTT. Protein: CASSFPGTEAFF.

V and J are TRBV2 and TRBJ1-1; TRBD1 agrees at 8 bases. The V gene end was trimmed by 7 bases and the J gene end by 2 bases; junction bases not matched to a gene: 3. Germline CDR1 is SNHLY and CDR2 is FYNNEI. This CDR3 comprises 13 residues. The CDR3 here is CASTGGSNTEAFF. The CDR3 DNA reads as TGTGCCAGCACAGGGGGCTCCAACACTGAAGCTTTCTTT.

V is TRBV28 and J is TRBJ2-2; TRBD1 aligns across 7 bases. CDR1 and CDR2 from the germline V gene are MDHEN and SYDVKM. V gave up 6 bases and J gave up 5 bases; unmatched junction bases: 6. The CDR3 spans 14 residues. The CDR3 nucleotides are TGTGCCAGCAGGAGGGACAGACTAACCGGGGAGCTGTTTTTT. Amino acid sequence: CASRRDRLTGELFF.

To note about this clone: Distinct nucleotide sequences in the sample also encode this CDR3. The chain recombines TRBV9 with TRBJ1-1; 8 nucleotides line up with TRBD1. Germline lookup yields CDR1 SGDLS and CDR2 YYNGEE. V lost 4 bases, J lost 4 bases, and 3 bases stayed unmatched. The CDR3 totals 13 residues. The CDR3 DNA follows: TGTGCCAGCAGCACAGGGGGAGGCACTGAAGCTTTCTTT. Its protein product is CASSTGGGTEAFF.

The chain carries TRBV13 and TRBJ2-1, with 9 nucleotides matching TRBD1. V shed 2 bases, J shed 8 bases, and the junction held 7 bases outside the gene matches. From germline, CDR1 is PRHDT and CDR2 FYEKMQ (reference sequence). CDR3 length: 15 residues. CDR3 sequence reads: CASSLPGTGRHEQFF. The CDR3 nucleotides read TGTGCCAGCAGCTTACCCGGGACAGGGAGGCATGAGCAGTTCTTC.

The CDR3 nucleotides are TGTGCCAGCAGTTCCGAGTTACTAGCGGACCACTACAATGAGCAGTTCTTC. Residues: CASSSELLADHYNEQFF. This rearrangement joins TRBV28 to TRBJ2-1; 8 nucleotides agree with TRBD2. CDR1 is MDHEN and CDR2 is SYDVKM in the germline V gene. V was pared by 4 bases and J by 3 bases, with 11 bases of the junction left unmatched. This CDR3 contains 17 residues.

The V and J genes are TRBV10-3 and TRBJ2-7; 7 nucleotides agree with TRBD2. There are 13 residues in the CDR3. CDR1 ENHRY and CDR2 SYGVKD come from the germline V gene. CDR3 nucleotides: TGTGCACACCGGGGCGGGAGTTCCTACGAGCAGTACTTC. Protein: CAHRGGSSYEQYF.

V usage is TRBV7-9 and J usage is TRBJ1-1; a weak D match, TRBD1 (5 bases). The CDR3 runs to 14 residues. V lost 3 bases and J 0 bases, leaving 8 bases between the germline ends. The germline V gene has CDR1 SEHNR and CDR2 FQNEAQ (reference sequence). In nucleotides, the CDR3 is TGTGCCAGCAGCTTTGGGGCGATGAACACTGAAGCTTTCTTT. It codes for CASSFGAMNTEAFF.

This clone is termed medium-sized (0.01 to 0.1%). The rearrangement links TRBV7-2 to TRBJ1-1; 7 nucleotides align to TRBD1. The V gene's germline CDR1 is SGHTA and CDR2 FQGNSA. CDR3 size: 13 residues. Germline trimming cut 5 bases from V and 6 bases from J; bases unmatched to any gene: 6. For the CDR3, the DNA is TGTGCCAGCAGCCACACAGGGGCAGCTGAAGCTTTCTTT. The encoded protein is CASSHTGAAEAFF. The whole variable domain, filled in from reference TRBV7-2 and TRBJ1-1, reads GAGVSQSPSNKVTEKGKDVELRCDPISGHTALYWYRQSLGQGLEFLIYFQGNSAPDKSGLPSDRFSAERTGGSVSTLTIQRTQQEDSAVYLCASSHTGAAEAFFGQGTRLTVV.

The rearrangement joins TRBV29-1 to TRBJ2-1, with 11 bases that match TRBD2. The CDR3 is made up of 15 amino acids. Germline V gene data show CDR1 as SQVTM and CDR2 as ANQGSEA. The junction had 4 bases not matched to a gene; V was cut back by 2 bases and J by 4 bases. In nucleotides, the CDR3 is TGCAGCGTTGAACCTAGCGGGAGGCTTTACAATGAGCAGTTCTTC. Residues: CSVEPSGRLYNEQFF.

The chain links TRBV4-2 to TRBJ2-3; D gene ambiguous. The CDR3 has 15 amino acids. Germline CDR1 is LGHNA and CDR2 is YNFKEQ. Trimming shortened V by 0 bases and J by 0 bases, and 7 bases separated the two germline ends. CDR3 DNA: TGTGCCAGCAGCCAAGACTATCCTAGCACAGATACGCAGTATTTT. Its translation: CASSQDYPSTDTQYF.

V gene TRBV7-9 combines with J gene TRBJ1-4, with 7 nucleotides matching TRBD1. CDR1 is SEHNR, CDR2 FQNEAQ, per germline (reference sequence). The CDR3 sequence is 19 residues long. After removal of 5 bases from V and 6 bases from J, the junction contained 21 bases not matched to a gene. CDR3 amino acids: CASSPQQGTASFKYEKLFF. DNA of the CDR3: TGTGCCAGCAGCCCGCAACAGGGGACCGCATCTTTTAAGTATGAAAAACTGTTTTTT.

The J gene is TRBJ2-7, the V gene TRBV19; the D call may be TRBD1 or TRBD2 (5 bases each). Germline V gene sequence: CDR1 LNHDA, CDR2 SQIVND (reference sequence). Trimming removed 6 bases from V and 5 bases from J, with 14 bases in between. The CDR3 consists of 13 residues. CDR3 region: CASRNAGTNEQYF. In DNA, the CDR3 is TGTGCCAGTAGAAATGCCGGGACCAACGAGCAGTACTTC.

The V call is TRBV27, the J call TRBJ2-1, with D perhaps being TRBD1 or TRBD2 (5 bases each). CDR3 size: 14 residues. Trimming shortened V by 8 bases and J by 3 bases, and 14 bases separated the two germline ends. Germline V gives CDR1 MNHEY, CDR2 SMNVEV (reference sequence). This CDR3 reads CASRLLGVYNEQFF. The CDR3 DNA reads TGTGCCAGCCGACTACTAGGGGTCTACAATGAGCAGTTCTTC.

CDR3 loop: CASSPLLFYEQYF. The CDR3 DNA follows: TGTGCCAGCAGCCCCCTCCTTTTTTACGAGCAGTACTTC. The chain links TRBV14 to TRBJ2-7; D is ambiguous. Per the germline V gene, CDR1 is SGHDN and CDR2 is FVKESK. The V and J ends lost 4 bases and 4 bases respectively, with 11 bases between them. The CDR3 is 13 residues long.

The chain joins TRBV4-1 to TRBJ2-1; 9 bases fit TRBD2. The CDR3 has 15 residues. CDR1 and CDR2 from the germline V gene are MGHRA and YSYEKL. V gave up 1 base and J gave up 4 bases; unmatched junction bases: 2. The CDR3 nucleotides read TGCGCCAGCAGCCAAGCTAGCGGGGTATACAATGAGCAGTTCTTC. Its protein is CASSQASGVYNEQFF.

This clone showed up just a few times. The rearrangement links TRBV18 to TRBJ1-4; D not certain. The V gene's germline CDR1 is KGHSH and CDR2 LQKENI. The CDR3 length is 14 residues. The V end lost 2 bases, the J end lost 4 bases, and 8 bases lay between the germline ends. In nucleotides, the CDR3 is TGTGCCAGCTCACCAGGAGGAGTTAATGAAAAACTGTTTTTT. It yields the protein CASSPGGVNEKLFF.

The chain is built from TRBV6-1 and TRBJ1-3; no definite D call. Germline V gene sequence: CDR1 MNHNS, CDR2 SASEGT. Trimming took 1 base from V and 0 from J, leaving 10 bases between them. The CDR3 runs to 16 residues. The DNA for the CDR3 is TGTGCCAGCAGTGAAGAGCATTTAAGCTCTGGAAACACCATATATTTT. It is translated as CASSEEHLSSGNTIYF.

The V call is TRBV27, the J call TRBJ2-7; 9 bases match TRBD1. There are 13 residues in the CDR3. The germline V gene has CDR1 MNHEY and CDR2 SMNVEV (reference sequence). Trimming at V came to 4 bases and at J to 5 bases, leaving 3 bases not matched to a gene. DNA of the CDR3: TGTGCCAGCAGTTCGGACAGGGGAAACGAGCAGTACTTC. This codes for CASSSDRGNEQYF.

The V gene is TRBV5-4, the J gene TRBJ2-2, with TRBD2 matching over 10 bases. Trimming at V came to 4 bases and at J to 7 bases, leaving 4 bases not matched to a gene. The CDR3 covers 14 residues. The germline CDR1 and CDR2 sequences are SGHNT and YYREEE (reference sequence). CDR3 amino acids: CASSPRTSGGELFF. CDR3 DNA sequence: TGTGCCAGCAGCCCCCGGACTAGCGGCGGGGAGCTGTTTTTT.

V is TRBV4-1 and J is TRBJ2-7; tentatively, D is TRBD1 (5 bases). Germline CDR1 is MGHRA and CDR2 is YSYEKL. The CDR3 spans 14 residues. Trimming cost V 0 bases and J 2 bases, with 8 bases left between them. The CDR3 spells CASSQEGLTYEQYF. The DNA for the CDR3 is TGCGCCAGCAGCCAAGAGGGGCTAACCTACGAGCAGTACTTC.

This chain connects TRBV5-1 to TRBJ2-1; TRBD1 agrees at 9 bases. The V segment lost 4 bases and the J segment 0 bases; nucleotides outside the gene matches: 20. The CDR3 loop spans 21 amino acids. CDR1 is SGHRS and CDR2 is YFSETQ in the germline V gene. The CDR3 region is CASSLGPELGQGKASYNEQFF. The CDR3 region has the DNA TGCGCCAGCAGCCTTGGTCCGGAGTTGGGACAGGGAAAGGCCTCCTACAATGAGCAGTTCTTC.

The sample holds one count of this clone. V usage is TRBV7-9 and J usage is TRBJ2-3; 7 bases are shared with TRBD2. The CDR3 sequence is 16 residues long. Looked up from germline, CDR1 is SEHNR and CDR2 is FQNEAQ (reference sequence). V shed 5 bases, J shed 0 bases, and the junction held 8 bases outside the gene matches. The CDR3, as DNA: TGTGCCAGCAGCCTACTCGAGCGGGGTAGCACAGATACGCAGTATTTT. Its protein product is CASSLLERGSTDTQYF.